This is a list of T cell receptor beta chains from one sample in a study of identical twins. TCRdb reprocessed the 5' RACE reads via MiXCR and lists one record per CDR3 protein. The sample contains roughly 770,000 distinct CDR3 sequences, approximately 18% of which appear only once. These same records also appear under a second study, on T cells expressing NK-cell markers.

Sequencing input: PBMCs. These receptors all stem from a woman between 18 and 29 years old in good health. Both conserved end residues are part of each CDR3. D genes are given only for firm matches. A row's size may be missing; if present it is once, few, many or a size class.

D gene: NA
V gene: TRBV6-1
J gene: TRBJ2-5
clone size: NA
CDR3 DNA: TGTGCCAGCCGGATGGGGGGTATTGAGACCCAGTACTTC
CDR3 protein: CASRMGGIETQYF

D gene: NA
V gene: TRBV12-3/TRBV12-4
J gene: TRBJ2-3
clone size: NA
CDR3 DNA: TGTGCCAGCAGTTTGATCTCAGATACGCAGTATTTT
CDR3 protein: CASSLISDTQYF

D gene: TRBD2
V gene: TRBV3-1
J gene: TRBJ2-3
clone size: NA
CDR3 DNA: TGTGCCAGCAGCTTAAGCGGGAGGAACCAGTATTTT
CDR3 protein: CASSLSGRNQYF

D gene: NA
V gene: TRBV12-3/TRBV12-4
J gene: TRBJ2-7
clone size: NA
CDR3 DNA: TGTGCCAGCACCCCGGACAGTCACTCCTACGAGCAGTACTTC
CDR3 protein: CASTPDSHSYEQYF

D gene: TRBD2
V gene: TRBV11-2
J gene: TRBJ2-1
clone size: few
CDR3 DNA: TGTGCCAGCAGCATTCCGGGACTAGCGGGAGTACATGAGCAGTTCTTC
CDR3 protein: CASSIPGLAGVHEQFF

D gene: NA
V gene: TRBV15
J gene: TRBJ1-4
clone size: few
CDR3 DNA: TGTGCCACCAGCAGAGGAACGACAGGCACACGAAATGAAAAACTGTTTTTT
CDR3 protein: CATSRGTTGTRNEKLFF

D gene: TRBD2
V gene: TRBV2
J gene: TRBJ2-7
clone size: NA
CDR3 DNA: TGTGCCAGCAGTGAGGGACTAGCGGTCCGGAGCTCCTACGAGCAGTACTTC
CDR3 protein: CASSEGLAVRSSYEQYF

D gene: NA
V gene: TRBV3-1
J gene: TRBJ2-7
clone size: NA
CDR3 DNA: TGTGCCAGCAGCTGGGCAGCCTACGAGCAGTACTTC
CDR3 protein: CASSWAAYEQYF

D gene: NA
V gene: TRBV7-3
J gene: TRBJ1-3
clone size: few
CDR3 DNA: TGTGCCAGCAGCGAATACGGGGTTGGAAACACCATATATTTT
CDR3 protein: CASSEYGVGNTIYF

D gene: NA
V gene: TRBV18
J gene: TRBJ1-2
clone size: few
CDR3 DNA: TGTGCCAGCTCACCAACTCCTCGGGGAAACTATGGCTACACCTTC
CDR3 protein: CASSPTPRGNYGYTF

D gene: NA
V gene: TRBV6-2/TRBV6-3
J gene: TRBJ2-2
clone size: many
CDR3 DNA: TGTGCCAGCAGTTACATGGGGGACACCGGGGAGCTGTTTTTT
CDR3 protein: CASSYMGDTGELFF

D gene: NA
V gene: TRBV12-3/TRBV12-4
J gene: TRBJ2-6
clone size: NA
CDR3 DNA: TGTGCCAGCAGATACAGGGACACCGGGGCCAACGTCCTGACTTTC
CDR3 protein: CASRYRDTGANVLTF

D gene: NA
V gene: TRBV12-3/TRBV12-4
J gene: TRBJ2-5
clone size: NA
CDR3 DNA: TGTGCCAGCGCTGGGGGTGTGGGAGAGACCCAGTACTTC
CDR3 protein: CASAGGVGETQYF

D gene: NA
V gene: TRBV12-3/TRBV12-4
J gene: TRBJ1-1
clone size: NA
CDR3 DNA: TGTGCCAGCAGTGCCGCAGGGGCTTGGGGATTCTTT
CDR3 protein: CASSAAGAWGFF

D gene: NA
V gene: TRBV7-9
J gene: TRBJ1-1
clone size: few
CDR3 DNA: TGTGCCAGCAGCTCCCAAGAGGACACTGAAGCTTTCTTT
CDR3 protein: CASSSQEDTEAFF

D gene: TRBD1
V gene: TRBV20-1
J gene: TRBJ2-1
clone size: NA
CDR3 DNA: TGCAGTGCCGTACGGGACAGGGGTGGAAATGAGCAGTTCTTC
CDR3 protein: CSAVRDRGGNEQFF

D gene: TRBD2
V gene: TRBV20-1
J gene: TRBJ2-1
clone size: NA
CDR3 DNA: TGCAGTGCTAGACCACCTAGAGGGCTAGCGGGAGGGCTTGCCTACAATGAGCAGTTCTTC
CDR3 protein: CSARPPRGLAGGLAYNEQFF

D gene: NA
V gene: TRBV20-1
J gene: TRBJ2-5
clone size: few
CDR3 DNA: TGCAGTGCTAGAGATTTCGTAGACAGCCAAGAGACCCAGTACTTC
CDR3 protein: CSARDFVDSQETQYF

D gene: TRBD1
V gene: TRBV20-1
J gene: TRBJ2-1
clone size: NA
CDR3 DNA: TGCAGTGCTTCCTCATCGGGACAGGGCGATGAGCAGTTCTTC
CDR3 protein: CSASSSGQGDEQFF

D gene: TRBD2
V gene: TRBV12-5
J gene: TRBJ2-5
clone size: few
CDR3 DNA: TGTGCTAGTGGTTTTTTTCTGTCTAGCGGGGGACAAGAGACCCAGTACTTC
CDR3 protein: CASGFFLSSGGQETQYF

D gene: TRBD1
V gene: TRBV6-2/TRBV6-3
J gene: TRBJ2-7
clone size: NA
CDR3 DNA: TGTGCCAGCAGTTCGGCCCGGACAGGGTCCTACGAGCAGTACTTC
CDR3 protein: CASSSARTGSYEQYF

D gene: TRBD1
V gene: TRBV20-1
J gene: TRBJ2-7
clone size: NA
CDR3 DNA: TGCAGTGCTAGACAGACAGGGTTTTACGAGCAGTACTTC
CDR3 protein: CSARQTGFYEQYF